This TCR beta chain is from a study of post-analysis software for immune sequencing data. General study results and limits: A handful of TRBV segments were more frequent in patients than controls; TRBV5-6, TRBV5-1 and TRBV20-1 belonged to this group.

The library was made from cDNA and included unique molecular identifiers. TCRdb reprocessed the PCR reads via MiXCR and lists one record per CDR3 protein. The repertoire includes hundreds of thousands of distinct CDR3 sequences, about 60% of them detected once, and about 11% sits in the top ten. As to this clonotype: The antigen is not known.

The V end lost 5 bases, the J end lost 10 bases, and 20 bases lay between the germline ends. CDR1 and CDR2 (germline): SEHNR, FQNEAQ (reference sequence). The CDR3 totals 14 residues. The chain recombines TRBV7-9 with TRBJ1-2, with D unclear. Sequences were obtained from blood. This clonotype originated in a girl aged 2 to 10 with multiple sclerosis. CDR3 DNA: TGTGCCAGCAGCCCTTTAACGGATCCTAGAGACTACACCTTC. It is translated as CASSPLTDPRDYTF.